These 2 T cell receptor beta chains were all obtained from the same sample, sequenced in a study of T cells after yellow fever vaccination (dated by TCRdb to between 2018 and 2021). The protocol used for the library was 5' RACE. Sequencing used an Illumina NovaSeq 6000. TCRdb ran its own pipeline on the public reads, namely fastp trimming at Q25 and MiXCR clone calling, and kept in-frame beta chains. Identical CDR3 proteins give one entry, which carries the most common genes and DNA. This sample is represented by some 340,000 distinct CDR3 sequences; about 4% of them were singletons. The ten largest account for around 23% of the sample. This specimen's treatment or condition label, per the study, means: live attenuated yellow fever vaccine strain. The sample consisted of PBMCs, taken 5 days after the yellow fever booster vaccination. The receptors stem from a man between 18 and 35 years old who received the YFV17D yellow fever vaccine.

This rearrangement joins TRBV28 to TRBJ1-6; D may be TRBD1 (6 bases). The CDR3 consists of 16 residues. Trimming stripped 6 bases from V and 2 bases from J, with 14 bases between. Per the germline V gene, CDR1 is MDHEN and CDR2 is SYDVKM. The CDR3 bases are TGTGCCAGCAGGCGTAGAAGGACAGCCTATAATTCACCCCTCCACTTT. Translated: CASRRRRTAYNSPLHF. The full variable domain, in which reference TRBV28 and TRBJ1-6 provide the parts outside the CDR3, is DVKVTQSSRYLVKRTGEKVFLECVQDMDHENMFWYRQDPGLGLRLIYFSYDVKMKEKGDIPEGYSVSREKKERFSLILESASTNQTSMYLCASRRRRTAYNSPLHFGNGTRLTVT.

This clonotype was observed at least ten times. Here the CDR3 DNA reads TGTGCCAGCAGCTTCGGGACGGCTGGAAACACCATATATTTT. Translated: CASSFGTAGNTIYF. The chain uses TRBV7-9 and TRBJ1-3; maybe TRBD1 (5 bases). This CDR3 is built from 14 residues. V lost 3 bases, J lost 2 bases, and 8 bases lay in between. Germline CDR1 is SEHNR and CDR2 is FQNEAQ (reference sequence).